Included here is one T cell receptor (beta chain) sequence, with context. Its binding antigen is unknown. No much larger clone exists at a distance of one base, and base qualities are not known. These data come from a study of cytomegalovirus exposure and HLA in healthy donors (TCRdb year 2017). Study-level background: An earlier analysis of approximately 550 of the donors reported approximately 270 Gb of sequence data and some 120 million unique TCR beta sequences from some 180 million T cells. About 300 gigabases of sequencing data and around 88 million unique TCR sequences made up an early release that covered nearly 650 HLA-typed donors. Of the roughly 410 genotyped donors, 75% to 85% were placed in the genetic ancestry cluster associated with self-reported Caucasian donors. The study was designed to test whether signatures of past pathogen exposure could be identified by cataloging public T cell receptors. The T cell repertoires of around 730 subjects were profiled by immunosequencing and related to cytomegalovirus serostatus. In addition to the first cohort of 666 subjects, a separate validation cohort of 120 different subjects was used. High-throughput TCR immunosequencing, statistical association of individual TCRs with disease status, and machine learning were combined to predict cytomegalovirus infection status. To study patterns of TCR occurrence, a later analysis re-analyzed previously published TCR beta repertoires from 650 to 750 donors and added high-resolution HLA genotyping. Rather than using new phenotypic data, the later analysis identified candidate immune exposures from TCR beta sequences and from how often those sequences occurred across donors. To decide whether each TCR beta V gene segment behaved as functional or pseudogenic, an earlier analysis of approximately 600 of the donors relied on high-throughput TCR beta sequencing. Donor age, sex, ethnicity and CMV serostatus were compiled together with the repertoire data. A later genetic analysis took genome-wide SNP genotypes for about 60% of the roughly 670 donors and used that subset as a discovery cohort. Every repertoire in the discovery cohort had been generated on one and the same sequencing platform. Class I and class II HLA loci were covered by the typing at four-digit resolution. Typing coverage varied by locus: about 629-640 donors for A, B, C, DRB1 and DQB1; roughly 500 for DQA1; 606 for DPA1; approximately 490 for DPB1. About 5 DR-DQ haplotypes were handled as single units for association and clustering, since linkage in the cohort was strong. Among some 400 genotyped donors of the cohort, an average of roughly 230,000 unique TCR beta nucleotide sequences was sequenced per donor, of which roughly 17% were non-productive.

To prepare the library, the immunoSEQ multiplex PCR assay was applied. A mixture of 60 forward primers for TCR Vbeta segments and 13 reverse primers for TCR Jbeta segments was used in the multiplex PCR. The CDR3 region of rearranged TCR beta genes was amplified from genomic DNA by a multiplex PCR assay. Amplified TCR beta libraries were sequenced as 87-base-pair reads on the Illumina HiSeq System. From the authors' description of their analysis: A later analysis counted tens of millions of unique TCR beta chains across the approximately 700 repertoires, and some 11 million of these chains were shared by at least two donors. A nearest-neighbor algorithm error-corrected the raw reads and collapsed the reads into unique sequences, merging closely related sequences to remove PCR and sequencing errors. CDR3 sequences were aligned to IMGT reference sequences to assign V, D and J gene segments. For a sequence to be retained, a match of at least six nucleotides to both a V gene segment and a J gene segment was required. Rearrangements were classified as productive when the CDR3 lacked stop codons and remained in frame with V and J, and all other rearrangements were classified as non-productive. Following IMGT convention, CDR3 was defined as the stretch from the second conserved V-encoded cysteine up to the conserved J-encoded phenylalanine. Sequences without an unambiguous match to a single V gene segment were excluded from the earlier analysis of about 600 of the donors. An earlier analysis of under 750 of the donors called V segments functional above 56.7% productive rearrangements and segregating when the between-donor standard deviation exceeded 5%. To diagnose cytomegalovirus status from the catalog of TCR beta chain sequences, a statistical classification framework was built. In a later analysis, V and J genes were assigned by comparing TCR nucleotide sequences against IMGT/GENE-DB human TR gene sequences. In a later analysis, CDR3 sequences and most-parsimonious VDJ recombination scenarios were assigned using the TCRdist pipeline. In a later analysis, every TCR beta chain was defined by the combination of its CDR3 amino acid sequence and its V-gene family, and reads without a unique V-gene family were dropped. A later analysis removed 450 to 600 highly shared, low-generation-probability nucleotide sequences to deal with suspected cross-contamination and a sequencing artifact. For each public chain, a later analysis derived a clonal expansion index from normalized ranks of inferred template counts within each repertoire. A later analysis computed generation probabilities with a VDJ recombination model fitted to out-of-frame rearrangements, and checked the results against IGoR. In a later analysis, hypergeometric tests were used to score TCR-TCR, TCR-HLA and TCR-CMV co-occurrence, with a repertoire-size bias correction applied to TCR pairs. A later analysis estimated false discovery rates by permuting HLA or CMV assignments 20 times. In a later analysis, co-occurring TCRs were grouped using DBSCAN, and TCRdist sequence similarity was added for clustering within HLA-allele-positive subsets. Repertoires with fewer than 30,000 or more than 120,000 public chains, plus five repertoires with anomalous nucleotide sharing, were excluded from co-occurrence clustering. TCRdb took over this immuneACCESS table, retaining in-frame rearrangements with V and J assigned. Such tables are incomplete; in checked studies, under half of the missing clones stem from an unresolved V gene, and the remainder is unexplained. V, J and clone size were drawn from that table, and D and trimming were deduced from the DNA. Within this sample are 210,000 or so clones, with around 78% of them counted one time only. The top ten hold roughly 0.45% of the sample.

The V and J ends are trimmed by 4 bases and 3 bases, leaving 12 bases between them. For CDR1 and CDR2, the germline V gene lists KGHSH and LQKENI. The CDR3, cysteine through phenylalanine, is 14 amino acids long. CDR3 DNA only is kept here, 42 bases in frame from base 1. The cohort was made up of about 670 healthy bone marrow donors. At the time of sampling, all cohort members were nominally healthy, though unrecorded immune exposures were likely present. The donor tested CMV seronegative and was one of the 352 seronegative cohort members. A peripheral blood sample was provided by each donor, and peripheral blood mononuclear cells were used for TCR beta sequencing. The Qiagen DNeasy Blood Extraction Kit was used to extract genomic DNA from the blood cell samples. What the study reported, not specific to this receptor: Roughly uniform sequencing depth across donors was assumed in presence/absence analyses, although this assumption may not hold. A further reported finding was that TCR beta sequences accurately predicted the HLA-A and HLA-B alleles for most subjects in the first cohort. In a later analysis, HLA-associated TCR beta chains showed more clonal expansion and lower generation probabilities than non-associated chains that were equally common. It was suggested by the authors that the approach could potentially be generalized to other disease states and immunological phenotypes. Because counts were too low, seventeen rarely observed V segments, including chromosome 9 orphons, were excluded from the earlier analysis of around 590 of the donors. A few of the identified cytomegalovirus-associated TCR beta chains were confirmed in vitro to be specific for cytomegalovirus antigens. A cluster of highly shared sequence variants was judged likely to represent a technical artifact of the sequencing pipeline. An association between a missense DCLRE1C variant and V-gene and J-gene trimming of TCR beta chains was found in a later genetic analysis and replicated in an independent cohort. In a later genetic analysis, fewer N-insertions in productive TCRs were reported among donors in an Asian-associated ancestry cluster than the roughly 640-donor mean. In this cohort, only TCR beta chains were sequenced, and detectable features were limited by the absence of alpha or paired-chain data. A later analysis reported that several top co-occurrence clusters appeared linked to parvovirus B19, influenza, CMV and Epstein-Barr virus. Linkage disequilibrium might explain the correlated functional status among segregating V segments, but an unknown experimental factor could not be excluded. A total of roughly 160 TCR beta chains were listed by the study as associated with cytomegalovirus. Across donors, most TCR sequences were observed very rarely, whereas some public TCRs were present in many individuals. In a later analysis, TCR association rates were found to vary across HLA loci, with the most associated TCRs seen for DRB1 alleles and the fewest for HLA-C alleles. An earlier analysis of 450 to 750 of the donors showed that most TCR beta V segments appeared in productive rearrangements either about 87% or about 30% of the time, which broadly matched IMGT annotations. When HLA alleles, especially DR and DQ, strongly co-occurred, attributing TCR associations to individual alleles was difficult. A later analysis found that most CMV-associated TCR beta chains appeared HLA-restricted, with HLA associations seemingly driven largely by CMV exposure. Specific HLA alleles were associated with around 18,000 TCR beta sequences at a false discovery rate of 0.05 in a later analysis. HLA typing was unavailable for some donors at each locus, so association tests used only the typed subset. The classifier was reported to diagnose cytomegalovirus status with high specificity and sensitivity in both the original and validation cohorts. The 87-base-pair reads could not distinguish some IMGT-functional V segments, including TRBV6-2 and TRBV6-3, so those segments were excluded. For the cohort, immune exposure information was limited to CMV serostatus.

The sequence came from a boy aged 5-17 years in good health and CMV-seronegative. The sequencing input was PBMCs. The sequence joins TRBV18 to TRBJ1-1; the best D guess is TRBD1, with 5 bases matching. The sequenced DNA: TGTGCCAGCTCACAAAGACAGACGGACACTGAAGCTTTCTTT. Its product reads: CASSQRQTDTEAFF.